The clone carrying this T cell receptor beta chain appeared many times. Time point described: newly diagnosed GD, antithyroid drugs for less than 3 months. Researchers made the TCR library from RNA that was extracted from PBMCs. Criteria from the American Thyroid Association guidelines were applied to diagnose Graves' disease. This sample stems from a study of regulatory T cells in long-lasting Graves disease. Germline CDR1 reads PRHDT; CDR2 reads FYEKMQ (reference sequence). The CDR3 covers 12 residues. Deletions cut 2 bases from V and 2 bases from J, with 3 bases between. For TCR beta, libraries came from iRepertoire HTBI primers and Arm-PCR of CDR3 regions. One entry per CDR3 protein results from TCRdb running MiXCR on the multiplex PCR reads. The data hold some 350,000 distinct CDR3 sequences, with around 16% observed a single time. The sample was also linked to a second study, of T cells in Graves' hyperthyroidism and ophthalmopathy.

V gene TRBV13 combines with J gene TRBJ2-5; D is undetermined. Source: peripheral blood mononuclear cells (PBMCs), taken at new diagnosis, from a patient treated with antithyroid drugs. The sequence was obtained from a woman under 30 with Graves disease. CDR3 protein: CASSLFQETQYF. CDR3 coding DNA: TGTGCCAGCAGCTTATTTCAAGAGACCCAGTACTTC.